The clone carrying this T cell receptor (beta chain) was found a few times. Its antigen is as yet unknown. All of the isolated RNA was reverse transcribed, so expressed TCRB transcripts were sequenced. Clones were sequenced by immunoSEQ multiplex PCR, and TCRdb holds only the in-frame ones, with some missing. The sample holds just over 150,000 clones; over 8.5% are singletons and the top ten take about 2.1%. The data originate from a study of beta chain features in type 1 diabetes. The CDR3 spans 14 residues. V dropped 7 bases and J dropped 0; count of bases not matched to a gene: 4. The germline V gene has CDR1 SGDLS and CDR2 YYNGEE. General study results and limits: Compared to healthy donors, patients appeared to have naive, central memory and Treg TCRB repertoires that were more alike. PCR may have favored shorter templates equally in patients and controls.

Averaging around 120 mL, one heparinised blood draw came from each individual donor. This TCR derives from a man younger than 35 in good health. The chain recombines TRBV9 with TRBJ1-3, with TRBD1 matching over 7 bases. The sequencing input was central memory CD4+ T cells from blood. DNA of the CDR3: TGTGCCAGCGGAAGACAGGGCTCTGGAAACACCATATATTTT. This translates into CASGRQGSGNTIYF.